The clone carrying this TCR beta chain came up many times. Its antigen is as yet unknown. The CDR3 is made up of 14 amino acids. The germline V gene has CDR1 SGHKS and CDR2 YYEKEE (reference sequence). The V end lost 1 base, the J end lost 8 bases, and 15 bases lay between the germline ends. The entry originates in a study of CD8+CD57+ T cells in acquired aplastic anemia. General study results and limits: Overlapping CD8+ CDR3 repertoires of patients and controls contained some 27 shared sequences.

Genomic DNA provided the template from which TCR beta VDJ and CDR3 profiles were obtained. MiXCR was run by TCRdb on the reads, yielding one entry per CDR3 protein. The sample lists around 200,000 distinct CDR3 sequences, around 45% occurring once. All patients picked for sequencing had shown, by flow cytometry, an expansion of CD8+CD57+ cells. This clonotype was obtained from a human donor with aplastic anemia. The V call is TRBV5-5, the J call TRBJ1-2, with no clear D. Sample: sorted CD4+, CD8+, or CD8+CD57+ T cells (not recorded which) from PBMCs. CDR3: CASSLNTFPDGYTF. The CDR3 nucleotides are TGTGCCAGCAGCTTGAATACCTTCCCCGACGGCTACACCTTC.